Each of the 30 T cell receptor beta chains below was sequenced from the same sample in a study of T cell responses to AZD1222 COVID-19 vaccine. Here immunoSEQ multiplex PCR was the method, and the copy in TCRdb shows in-frame clones only, minus some. This table holds fewer than 100,000 clones, roughly 90% found once. This material consisted of peripheral blood, taken 28 days after the second AZD1222 dose. The receptors were gathered from an adult who received the AZD1222 COVID-19 vaccine.

The gene calls are TRBV5-1 and TRBJ2-3; 8 positions agree with TRBD1. Germline V gene data show CDR1 as SGHRS and CDR2 as YFSETQ. This CDR3 spans 16 amino acids. The V gene end was trimmed by 2 bases and the J gene end by 0 bases; junction bases not matched to a gene: 5. CDR3 sequence (DNA): TGCGCCAGCAGCTTCAGGACAGGGACGAGCACAGATACGCAGTATTTT. Translating it yields CASSFRTGTSTDTQYF.

The CDR3 is CASGQGPNTEAFF. Here the CDR3 DNA reads TGTGCCAGCGGGCAGGGCCCGAACACTGAAGCTTTCTTT. The J gene is TRBJ1-1, the V gene TRBV7-3; D might be TRBD1 (5 bases). Trimming took off 8 bases at V and 1 base at J, with 11 bases between the two ends. Germline V gene data show CDR1 as SGHTA and CDR2 as FQGTGA. This CDR3 region has 13 residues. Variable domain in full (rest from reference TRBV7-3 and TRBJ1-1): GAGVSQTPSNKVTEKGKYVELRCDPISGHTALYWYRQSLGQGPEFLIYFQGTGAADDSGLPNDRFFAVRPEGSVSTLKIQRTERGDSAVYLCASGQGPNTEAFFGQGTRLTVV.

This chain uses TRBV6-2 or TRBV6-3 with TRBJ1-2, with a weak D call TRBD1 (5 bases). CDR3 length: 15 amino acids. In germline, CDR1 is MNHEY, CDR2 SVGEGT. Trimming stripped 0 bases from V and 3 bases from J, with 11 bases between. CDR3 residues: CASSYSKGRDYGYTF. The CDR3 coding sequence is TGTGCCAGCAGTTACTCAAAGGGGCGAGACTATGGCTACACCTTC.

The rearrangement uses TRBV7-7 and TRBJ1-3, with TRBD1 as a possible D gene (6 bases). The CDR3 has 19 amino acids. V lost 2 bases and J 0 bases, leaving 20 bases between the germline ends. The germline V gene has CDR1 SSHAT and CDR2 FNYEAQ (reference sequence). The CDR3 region is CASSLFPGSQGDSGNTIYF. The CDR3 region has the DNA TGTGCCAGCAGCTTATTCCCTGGTTCACAGGGCGACTCTGGAAACACCATATATTTT.

The CDR3 protein is CAWRLQMNTEAFF. The CDR3 DNA sequence: TGTGCCTGGAGGCTTCAGATGAACACTGAAGCTTTCTTT. This chain connects TRBV30 to TRBJ1-1; D call uncertain. The CDR3 sequence is 13 residues long. Trimming shortened V by 3 bases and J by 0 bases, and 8 bases separated the two germline ends. Germline-derived CDR1 and CDR2 are GTSNPN and SVGIG (reference sequence).

The chain carries TRBV27 and TRBJ1-5, with D possibly being TRBD1 (6 bases). The length of the CDR3 is 16 residues. CDR1 is MNHEY and CDR2 is SMNVEV in the germline V gene (reference sequence). Trimming took off 5 bases at V and 7 bases at J, with 21 bases between the two ends. CDR3 bases: TGTGCCAGCAGTCCGACTACAATGGGGGCGAGGCAGCCCCAGCATTTT. This translates into CASSPTTMGARQPQHF.

This clone was detected only once. The chain recombines TRBV4-1 with TRBJ2-5; 8 nucleotides align to TRBD2. With 5 bases clipped from V and 2 bases from J, the junction kept 7 bases outside the gene matches. CDR3 size: 15 residues. Germline loops: CDR1 MGHRA, CDR2 YSYEKL. CDR3 protein: CASSLRGGGQETQYF. The CDR3 DNA reads TGCGCCAGCAGCTTACGGGGGGGCGGGCAAGAGACCCAGTACTTC.

The rearrangement joins TRBV19 to TRBJ1-2; D remains ambiguous. V lost 1 base to trimming and J lost 4 bases, with 16 bases between them. The CDR3 sequence is 16 residues long. Per germline, CDR1 LNHDA and CDR2 SQIVND (reference sequence). The CDR3 DNA follows: TGTGCCAGTAGTATAGTCCGGCCAGCTACTACCTATGGCTACACCTTC. It specifies CASSIVRPATTYGYTF. Full variable domain (rest looked up from reference TRBV19 and TRBJ1-2): DGGITQSPKYLFRKEGQNVTLSCEQNLNHDAMYWYRQDPGQGLRLIYYSQIVNDFQKGDIAEGYSVSREKKESFPLTVTSAQKNPTAFYLCASSIVRPATTYGYTFGSGTRLTVV.

The rearrangement links TRBV27 to TRBJ2-4; D unresolved. With 7 bases removed from V and 7 bases from J, the gap between germline ends came to 14 bases. This CDR3 is built from 13 residues. Germline CDR1 and CDR2: MNHEY and SMNVEV (reference sequence). Here the CDR3 DNA reads TGTGCCAGCACGTCACACCCGAAGAACATTCAGTACTTC. It encodes CASTSHPKNIQYF.

The chain is built from TRBV21-1 and TRBJ1-5. TRBV21-1 is termed a pseudogene. The CDR3 spans 17 residues. The CDR3 coding sequence is TGTGCCAGCAGCAAAGTGAGGCAATTGTTGAGCAATCAGCCCCAGCATTTT. Translation gives CASSKVRQLLSNQPQHF.

The CDR3 nucleotides are TGTGCCAGCAGCACTAGGACAGGGGGGGATTATCAGCCCCAGCATTTT. It encodes CASSTRTGGDYQPQHF. This chain joins TRBV21-1 and TRBJ1-5; the DNA was not used to check the table's D call, TRBD1. TRBV21-1 is flagged as a pseudogene. The CDR3 loop spans 16 amino acids.

This sequence joins TRBV9 and TRBJ2-3; D possibly corresponds to TRBD2 (7 bases). This CDR3 is 17 amino acids long. V gave up 0 bases and J gave up 3 bases, with 17 bases separating them. Germline V CDR1 and CDR2: SGDLS, YYNGEE. CDR3: CASSVAPRAGATDTQYF. In nucleotides, the CDR3 is TGTGCCAGCAGCGTAGCCCCCCGTGCGGGGGCAACAGATACGCAGTATTTT.

The rearrangement joins TRBV27 to TRBJ2-7; D remains unclear. Germline V lookup: CDR1 MNHEY, CDR2 SMNVEV (reference sequence). V gave up 6 bases and J gave up 5 bases, with 14 bases separating them. CDR3 length: 13 residues. DNA for the CDR3: TGTGCCAGCAGGCTTCAAGGACGGGACGAGCAGTACTTC. This codes for CASRLQGRDEQYF.

V is TRBV27 and J is TRBJ2-1; 7 bases fit TRBD2. Germline V gives CDR1 MNHEY, CDR2 SMNVEV (reference sequence). Germline trimming cut 7 bases from V and 1 base from J; bases unmatched to any gene: 7. This CDR3 region has 15 residues. The CDR3 coding sequence is TGTGCCAGCACGAGAGCGGGGAATTCCTACAATGAGCAGTTCTTC. Protein: CASTRAGNSYNEQFF.

The CDR3: CSASKGQGNTEAFF. Here the CDR3 DNA reads TGCAGTGCTAGTAAGGGACAGGGAAACACTGAAGCTTTCTTT. V gene TRBV20-1 combines with J gene TRBJ1-1, with TRBD1 identical over 9 bases. Germline V CDR1 and CDR2: DFQATT, SNEGSKA (reference sequence). This CDR3 region has 14 residues. Trimming at V came to 3 bases and at J to 2 bases, leaving 4 bases not matched to a gene.

This clone was picked up a small number of times. V gene TRBV7-2 combines with J gene TRBJ1-6; no reliable D call. Trimming shortened V by 1 base and J by 9 bases, and 13 bases separated the two germline ends. Germline CDR1 is SGHTA and CDR2 is FQGNSA. CDR3 length equals 15 residues. The CDR3 is CASSLVRGVGSPLHF. As DNA, the CDR3 is TGTGCCAGCAGCTTAGTTCGCGGGGTCGGTTCACCCCTCCACTTT.

This clone was counted once. The V and J genes are TRBV19 and TRBJ2-1; D call uncertain. Per germline, CDR1 LNHDA and CDR2 SQIVND (reference sequence). Trimming cost V 1 base and J 7 bases, with 5 bases left between them. The CDR3 contains 12 residues. DNA of the CDR3: TGTGCCAGTAGTATAGCCTGGAATGAGCAGTTCTTC. Translated, it gives CASSIAWNEQFF.

This rearrangement joins TRBV5-6 to TRBJ2-3, with no clear D. The ends were cut back, 0 bases at V and 2 bases at J, with 16 bases in the middle. The V gene's germline CDR1 is SGHDT and CDR2 YYEEEE. The CDR3 extends over 17 amino acids. The CDR3 loop is CASSLANRLVSTDTQYF. DNA of the CDR3: TGTGCCAGCAGCTTGGCAAATCGTTTAGTGTCCACAGATACGCAGTATTTT.

This clone was observed once. The V call is TRBV19, the J call TRBJ2-7; 7 nucleotides agree with TRBD2. Germline trimming cut 6 bases from V and 2 bases from J; bases unmatched to any gene: 7. Germline V CDR1 and CDR2: LNHDA, SQIVND (reference sequence). This CDR3 region has 14 residues. The CDR3 is CASSAGVLPYEQYF. CDR3 sequence (DNA): TGTGCCAGTAGCGCGGGGGTCTTACCCTACGAGCAGTACTTC.

The chain has TRBV9 and TRBJ2-2, with D possibly TRBD2 on 6 matching bases. Trimming took 6 bases from V and 6 from J, leaving 15 bases between them. The CDR3 is made up of 14 amino acids. Germline CDR1 SGDLS, CDR2 YYNGEE. CDR3 protein: CASTRGWGAGELFF. Here the CDR3 DNA reads TGTGCCAGCACCCGGGGGTGGGGCGCCGGGGAGCTGTTTTTT.

CDR3 region: CASSLGAGQGADYGYTF. The CDR3, as DNA: TGTGCCAGCAGTTTAGGGGCTGGACAGGGGGCGGACTATGGCTACACCTTC. The gene calls are TRBV27 and TRBJ1-2; 11 bases are a match to TRBD1. The V and J ends lost 2 bases and 3 bases, in that order; junction bases with no gene match: 8. Germline lookup yields CDR1 MNHEY and CDR2 SMNVEV (reference sequence). The CDR3 contains 17 residues.

This rearrangement joins TRBV13 to TRBJ1-6, with D perhaps matching TRBD1 (5 bases). This CDR3 spans 16 amino acids. Trimming took 7 bases from V and 0 from J, leaving 13 bases between them. The germline gives CDR1 PRHDT, CDR2 FYEKMQ (reference sequence). Here the CDR3 DNA reads TGTGCCAGCACCGTCTGGGGGAGCTCCTATAATTCACCCCTCCACTTT. It codes for CASTVWGSSYNSPLHF.

This chain joins TRBV6-5 and TRBJ1-1, with 9 bases matching TRBD1. With 3 bases clipped from V and 2 bases from J, the junction kept 7 bases outside the gene matches. CDR3 length: 16 amino acids. CDR1 is MNHEY and CDR2 is SVGAGI in the germline V gene. CDR3: CASSYPGTGTNTEAFF. The CDR3 coding sequence is TGTGCCAGCAGTTATCCCGGGACAGGGACTAACACTGAAGCTTTCTTT.

The chain is built from TRBV4-3 and TRBJ2-2; TRBD1 matches at 7 bases. The V gene's germline CDR1 is LGHNA and CDR2 YSLEER. J was trimmed by 5 bases and V by 4 bases; bases with no gene match: 13. The CDR3 length is 17 residues. The CDR3 region has the DNA TGCGCCAGCAGCCCTGCGCCACAGGGGTATGGGACCGGGGAGCTGTTTTTT. Translation: CASSPAPQGYGTGELFF.

A few counts support this clone. This chain connects TRBV7-3 to TRBJ2-2, with unresolved D. Germline loops: CDR1 SGHTA, CDR2 FQGTGA. The length of the CDR3 is 12 residues. The V gene lost 5 bases and the J gene lost 2 bases, with 3 bases spanning the gap. The CDR3 loop reads CASSINTGELFF. Written as DNA, the CDR3 is TGTGCCAGCAGCATCAACACCGGGGAGCTGTTTTTT.

This chain's CDR3 is CASSQNSGYGYTF. The CDR3 DNA is TGCGCCAGCAGTCAAAACAGCGGCTATGGCTACACCTTC. The V call is TRBV5-1, the J call TRBJ1-2, with unresolved D. Germline values: CDR1 SGHRS, CDR2 YFSETQ. Trimming took 5 bases from V and 4 from J, leaving 12 bases between them. This CDR3 comprises 13 residues.

The count of this clone is one. The CDR3 here is CASTPRVGTGGAMYGYTF. In nucleotides, the CDR3 is TGTGCCAGCACCCCGAGGGTCGGGACAGGGGGCGCGATGTATGGCTACACCTTC. V and J are TRBV28 and TRBJ1-2, with TRBD1 matching 12 bases. This CDR3 contains 18 residues. Germline CDR1 reads MDHEN; CDR2 reads SYDVKM. Trimming removed 7 bases from V and 5 bases from J; junction bases left unmatched: 17.

This sequence joins TRBV15 and TRBJ2-7; 10 nucleotides line up with TRBD2. The germline CDR1 and CDR2 sequences are LNHNV and YYDKDF (reference sequence). The CDR3 contains 24 residues. The trim removed 0 bases at V and 3 bases at J, leaving 29 bases unmatched. The CDR3 spells CATSRDLIQDTVLAGARGGYEQYF. For the CDR3, the DNA is TGTGCCACCAGCAGAGATCTGATTCAGGACACAGTCCTAGCGGGGGCCCGAGGAGGCTACGAGCAGTACTTC.

The chain has TRBV24-1 and TRBJ1-5; TRBD1 matches 8 bases. The V segment lost 3 bases and the J segment 4 bases; nucleotides outside the gene matches: 10. Germline CDR1 reads KGHDR; CDR2 reads SFDVKD. The CDR3 runs to 17 residues. Here the CDR3 reads CATSDPPQGGGNQPQHF. In DNA, the CDR3 is TGTGCCACCAGTGATCCCCCACAGGGGGGAGGTAATCAGCCCCAGCATTTT.

This clone has a handful of counts. The chain uses TRBV28 and TRBJ2-7; 12 bases fit TRBD2. Germline trimming cut 4 bases from V and 9 bases from J; bases unmatched to any gene: 13. Germline values: CDR1 MDHEN, CDR2 SYDVKM. The CDR3 consists of 16 residues. CDR3 sequence reads: CASSSLGLAGTLGQYF. The CDR3 nucleotides are TGTGCCAGCAGTTCCCTCGGACTAGCGGGGACCCTAGGGCAGTACTTC.